The table lists the clone carrying this T cell receptor (beta chain) with a few counts. The data originate from a study of blood T cell repertoires in COVID-19. Study-level information: Samples taken during acute and convalescent COVID-19 were collected in the United States, Italy and Spain.

Original handling: Nucleated cell number was recorded as an estimate derived from reference gene primer amplification. Here immunoSEQ multiplex PCR was the method, and the copy in TCRdb shows in-frame clones only, minus some. The D gene and trimming were derived from the DNA, and the V and J assignments and clone size from that table. The sample contains 110,000 to 150,000 clones, about 80% of which appear only once. Trimming left V 0 bases short and J 5 bases short, with 3 bases between. The CDR3 contains 12 residues. From germline, CDR1 is SGHRS and CDR2 YFSETQ. Input material: peripheral blood. The chain couples TRBV5-1 to TRBJ2-1; D unresolved. The TCR comes from a man in his 70s who had recovered from COVID-19. CDR3: CASSLVNNEQFF. The CDR3 DNA sequence: TGCGCCAGCAGCTTGGTAAACAATGAGCAGTTCTTC.